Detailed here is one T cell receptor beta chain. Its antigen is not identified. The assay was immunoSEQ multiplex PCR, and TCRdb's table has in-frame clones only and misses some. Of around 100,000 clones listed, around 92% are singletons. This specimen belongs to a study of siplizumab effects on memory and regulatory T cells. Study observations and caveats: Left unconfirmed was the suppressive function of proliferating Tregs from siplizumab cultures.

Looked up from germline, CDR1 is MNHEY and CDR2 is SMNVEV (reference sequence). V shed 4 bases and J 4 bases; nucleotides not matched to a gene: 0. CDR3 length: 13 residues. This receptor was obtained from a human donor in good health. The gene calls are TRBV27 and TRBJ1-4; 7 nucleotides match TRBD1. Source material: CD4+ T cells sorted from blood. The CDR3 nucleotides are TGTGCCAGCAGTTACAGGGGTAATGAAAAACTGTTTTTT. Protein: CASSYRGNEKLFF.